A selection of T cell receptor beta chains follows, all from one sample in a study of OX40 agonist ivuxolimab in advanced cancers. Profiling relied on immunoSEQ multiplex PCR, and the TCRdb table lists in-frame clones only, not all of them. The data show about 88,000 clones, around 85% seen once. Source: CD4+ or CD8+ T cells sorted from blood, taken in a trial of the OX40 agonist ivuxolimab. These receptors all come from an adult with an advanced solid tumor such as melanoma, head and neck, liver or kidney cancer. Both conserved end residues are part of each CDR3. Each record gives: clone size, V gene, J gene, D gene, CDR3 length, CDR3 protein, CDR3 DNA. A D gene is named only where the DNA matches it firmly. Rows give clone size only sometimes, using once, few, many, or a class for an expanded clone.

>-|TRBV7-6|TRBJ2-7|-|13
CASSLDPGDEQYF
TGTGCCAGCAGCTTAGACCCAGGCGACGAGCAGTACTTC
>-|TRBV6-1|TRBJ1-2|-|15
CASSGPGFVWYGYTF
TGTGCCAGCAGTGGCCCAGGTTTTGTCTGGTATGGCTACACCTTC
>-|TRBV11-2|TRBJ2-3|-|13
CASSDPRRDTQYF
TGTGCCAGCAGCGACCCCCGACGGGATACGCAGTATTTT
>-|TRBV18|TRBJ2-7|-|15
CASSRAMEQGAEQYF
TGTGCCAGCTCTCGTGCAATGGAGCAGGGCGCCGAGCAGTACTTC
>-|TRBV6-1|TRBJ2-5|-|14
CASSNRADQETQYF
TGTGCCAGCAGTAACCGGGCAGATCAAGAGACCCAGTACTTC
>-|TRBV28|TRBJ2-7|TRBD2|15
CASSLIGGSGKVQYF
TGTGCCAGCAGTTTAATCGGTGGTAGCGGGAAGGTGCAGTACTTC
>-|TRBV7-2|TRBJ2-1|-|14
CASSLNSAGDEQFF
TGTGCCAGCAGCTTAAATTCCGCTGGTGATGAGCAGTTCTTC
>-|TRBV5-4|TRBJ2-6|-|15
CASSKSGAGANVLTF
TGTGCCAGCAGTAAAAGTGGGGCTGGGGCCAACGTCCTGACTTTC
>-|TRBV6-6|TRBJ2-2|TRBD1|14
CASRLDRVAGELFF
TGTGCCAGCAGGCTCGACAGGGTGGCCGGGGAGCTGTTTTTT
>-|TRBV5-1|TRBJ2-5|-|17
CASSLDVSSSVDETQYF
TGCGCCAGCAGCTTGGATGTTAGCAGCTCTGTAGACGAGACCCAGTACTTC
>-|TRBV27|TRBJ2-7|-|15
CASTPNQDRFYEQYF
TGTGCCAGCACCCCGAACCAGGACAGATTCTACGAGCAGTACTTC
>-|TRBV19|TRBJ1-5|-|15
CASSNMAGNNQPQHF
TGTGCCAGTAGTAACATGGCGGGGAATAATCAGCCCCAGCATTTT
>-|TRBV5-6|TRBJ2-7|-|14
CASSLGGSIYEQYF
TGTGCCAGCAGCTTGGGGGGATCAATCTACGAGCAGTACTTC
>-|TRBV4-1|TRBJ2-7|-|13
CASSPGGSYEQYF
TGCGCCAGCAGCCCCGGTGGCTCCTACGAGCAGTACTTC
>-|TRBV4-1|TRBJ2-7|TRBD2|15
CASSQLLAGAYEQYF
TGCGCCAGCAGCCAACTTCTAGCGGGAGCCTACGAGCAGTACTTC
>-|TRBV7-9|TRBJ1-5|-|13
CASSLYRGQPQHF
TGTGCCAGCAGCTTGTATCGTGGTCAGCCCCAGCATTTT
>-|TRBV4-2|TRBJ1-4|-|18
CASSQDWTDTTTNEKLFF
TGTGCCAGCAGCCAAGATTGGACAGACACTACAACTAATGAAAAACTGTTTTTT
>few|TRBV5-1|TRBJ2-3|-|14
CASRGLTWSDTQYF
TGCGCCAGCAGGGGCCTAACTTGGTCGGATACGCAGTATTTT
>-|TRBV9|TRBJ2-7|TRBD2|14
CASSSGTSGSEQYF
TGTGCCAGCAGCTCCGGGACTAGCGGGAGCGAGCAGTACTTC
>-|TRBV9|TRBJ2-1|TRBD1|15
CASSDRDRGYNEQFF
TGTGCCAGCAGCGACCGGGACAGGGGTTACAATGAGCAGTTCTTC
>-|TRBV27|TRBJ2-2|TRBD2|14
CASCLAGSTGELFF
TGTGCCAGCTGCTTAGCGGGGTCCACCGGGGAGCTGTTTTTT